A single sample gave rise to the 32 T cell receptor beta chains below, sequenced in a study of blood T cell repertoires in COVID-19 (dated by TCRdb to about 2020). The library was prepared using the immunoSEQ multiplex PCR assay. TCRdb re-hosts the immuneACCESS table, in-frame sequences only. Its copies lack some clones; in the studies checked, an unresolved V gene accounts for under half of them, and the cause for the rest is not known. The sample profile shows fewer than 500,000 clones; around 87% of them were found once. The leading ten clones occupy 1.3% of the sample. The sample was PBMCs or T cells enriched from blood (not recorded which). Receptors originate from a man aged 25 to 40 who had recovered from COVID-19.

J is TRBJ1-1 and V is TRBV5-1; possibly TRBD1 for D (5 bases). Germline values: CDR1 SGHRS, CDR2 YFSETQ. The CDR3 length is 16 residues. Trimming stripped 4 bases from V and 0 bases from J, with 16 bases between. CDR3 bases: TGCGCCAGCAGCACGTCGGCTGCAGGGTTGAACACTGAAGCTTTCTTT. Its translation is CASSTSAAGLNTEAFF.

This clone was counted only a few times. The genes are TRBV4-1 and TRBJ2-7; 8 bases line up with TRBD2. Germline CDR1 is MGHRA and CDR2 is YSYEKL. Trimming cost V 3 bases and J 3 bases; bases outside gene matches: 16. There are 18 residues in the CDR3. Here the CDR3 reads CASSHPGGGPTSGYEQYF. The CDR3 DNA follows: TGCGCCAGCAGCCATCCCGGGGGGGGACCCACCTCGGGCTACGAGCAGTACTTC.

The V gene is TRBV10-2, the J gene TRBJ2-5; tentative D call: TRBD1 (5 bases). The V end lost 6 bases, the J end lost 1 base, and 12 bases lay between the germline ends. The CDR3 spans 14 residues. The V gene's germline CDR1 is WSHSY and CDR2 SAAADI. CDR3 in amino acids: CASRHRQSQETQYF. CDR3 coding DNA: TGCGCCAGCAGACATAGACAGAGCCAAGAGACCCAGTACTTC.

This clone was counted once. The CDR3 nucleotides are TGTGCCAGGGGACAGGGGCATTCACCCCTCCACTTT. This translates into CARGQGHSPLHF. This chain links TRBV6-4 with TRBJ1-6; TRBD1 matches 10 bases. The ends lost 9 bases at V and 8 bases at J; junction bases unmatched: 1. Per germline, CDR1 MRHNA and CDR2 SNTAGT. The CDR3 loop spans 12 amino acids.

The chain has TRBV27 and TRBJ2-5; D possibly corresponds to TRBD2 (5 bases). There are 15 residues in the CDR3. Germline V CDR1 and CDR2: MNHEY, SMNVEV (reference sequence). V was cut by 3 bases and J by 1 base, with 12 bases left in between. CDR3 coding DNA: TGTGCCAGCAGTTTCCTTGGACTTGCCCAAGAGACCCAGTACTTC. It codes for CASSFLGLAQETQYF.

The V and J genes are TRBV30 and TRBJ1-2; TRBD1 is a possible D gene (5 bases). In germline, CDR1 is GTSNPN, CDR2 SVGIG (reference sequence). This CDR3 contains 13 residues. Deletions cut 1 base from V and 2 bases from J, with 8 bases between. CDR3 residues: CAWSGGNNYGYTF. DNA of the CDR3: TGTGCCTGGAGTGGGGGCAACAACTATGGCTACACCTTC.

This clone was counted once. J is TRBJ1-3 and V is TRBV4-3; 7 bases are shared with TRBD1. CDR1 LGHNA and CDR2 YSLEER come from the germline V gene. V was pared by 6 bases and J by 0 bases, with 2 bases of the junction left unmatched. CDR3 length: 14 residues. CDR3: CASRGTASGNTIYF. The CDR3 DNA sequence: TGCGCCAGCAGGGGGACAGCCTCTGGAAACACCATATATTTT.

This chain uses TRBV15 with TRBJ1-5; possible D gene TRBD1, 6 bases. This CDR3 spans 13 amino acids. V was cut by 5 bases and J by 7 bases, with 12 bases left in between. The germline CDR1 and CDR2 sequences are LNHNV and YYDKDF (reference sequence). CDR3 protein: CATSLLQGQPQHF. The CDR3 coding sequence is TGTGCCACCAGCCTTCTACAGGGACAGCCCCAGCATTTT.

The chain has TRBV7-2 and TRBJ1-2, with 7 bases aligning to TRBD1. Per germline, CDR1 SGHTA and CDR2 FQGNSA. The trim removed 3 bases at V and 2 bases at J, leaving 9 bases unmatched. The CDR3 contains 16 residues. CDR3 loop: CASSFGGGAVNYGYTF. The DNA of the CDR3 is TGTGCCAGCAGCTTTGGAGGGGGCGCGGTAAACTATGGCTACACCTTC.

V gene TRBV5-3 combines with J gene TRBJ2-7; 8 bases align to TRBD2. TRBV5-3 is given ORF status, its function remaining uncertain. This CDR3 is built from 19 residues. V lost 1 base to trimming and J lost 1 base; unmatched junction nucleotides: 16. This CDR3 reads CARSLLPGGKGPPSYEQYF. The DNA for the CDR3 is TGTGCCAGAAGCTTGTTGCCGGGGGGGAAGGGCCCTCCTTCCTACGAGCAGTACTTC.

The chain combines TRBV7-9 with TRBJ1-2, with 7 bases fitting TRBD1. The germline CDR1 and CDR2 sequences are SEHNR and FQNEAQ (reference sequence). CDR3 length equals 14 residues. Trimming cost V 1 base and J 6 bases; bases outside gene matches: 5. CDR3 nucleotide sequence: TGTGCCAGCAGCTTAGGGACAGGAGGGAATGGCTACACCTTC. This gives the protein CASSLGTGGNGYTF.

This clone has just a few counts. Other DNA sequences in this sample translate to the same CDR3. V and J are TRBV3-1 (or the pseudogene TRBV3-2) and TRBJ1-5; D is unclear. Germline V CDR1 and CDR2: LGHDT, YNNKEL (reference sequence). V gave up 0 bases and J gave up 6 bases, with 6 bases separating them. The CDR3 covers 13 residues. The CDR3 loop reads CASSQDRVQPQHF. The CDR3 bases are TGTGCCAGCAGCCAAGATAGAGTTCAGCCCCAGCATTTT.

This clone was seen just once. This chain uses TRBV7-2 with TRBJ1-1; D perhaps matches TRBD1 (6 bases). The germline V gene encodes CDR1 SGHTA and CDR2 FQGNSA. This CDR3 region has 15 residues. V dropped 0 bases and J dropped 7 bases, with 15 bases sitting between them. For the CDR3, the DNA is TGTGCCAGCAGCTTAGCGTGGCAGGGGAAACGTGAAGCTTTCTTT. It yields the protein CASSLAWQGKREAFF.

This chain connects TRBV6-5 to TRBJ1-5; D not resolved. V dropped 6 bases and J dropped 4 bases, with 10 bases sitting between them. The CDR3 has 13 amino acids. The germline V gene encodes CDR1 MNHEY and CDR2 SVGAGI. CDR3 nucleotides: TGTGCCAGCAGGCTAAGCCTTAATCAGCCCCAGCATTTT. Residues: CASRLSLNQPQHF.

CDR3: CASSRFEFDEKLFF. The CDR3, as DNA: TGTGCCAGCTCACGATTTGAGTTTGATGAAAAACTGTTTTTT. The chain links TRBV18 to TRBJ1-4, with D unresolved. Between the trimmed V and J ends, which lost 4 bases and 6 bases, there was a span of 12 bases. The CDR3 contains 14 residues. Germline V gene data show CDR1 as KGHSH and CDR2 as LQKENI.

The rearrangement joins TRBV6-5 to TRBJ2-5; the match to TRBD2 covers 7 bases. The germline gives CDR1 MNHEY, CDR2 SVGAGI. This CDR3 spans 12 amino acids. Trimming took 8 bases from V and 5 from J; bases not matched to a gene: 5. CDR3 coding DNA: TGTGCCAGCGGCGGGAGAGGGGAGACCCAGTACTTC. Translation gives CASGGRGETQYF.

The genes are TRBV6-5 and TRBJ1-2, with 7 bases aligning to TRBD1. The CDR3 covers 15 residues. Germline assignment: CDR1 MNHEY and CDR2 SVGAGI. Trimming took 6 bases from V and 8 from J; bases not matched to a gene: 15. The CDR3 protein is CASSFRDSRDGGYTF. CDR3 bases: TGTGCCAGCAGCTTTCGGGACAGTCGGGATGGGGGCTACACCTTC.

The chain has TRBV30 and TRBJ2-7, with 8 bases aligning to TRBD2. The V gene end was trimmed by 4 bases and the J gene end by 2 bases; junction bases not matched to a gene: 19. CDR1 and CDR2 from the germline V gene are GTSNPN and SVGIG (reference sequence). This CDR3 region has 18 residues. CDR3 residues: CAWNQIGVESGGPYEQYF. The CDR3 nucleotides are TGTGCCTGGAATCAGATCGGCGTGGAGAGCGGGGGTCCCTACGAGCAGTACTTC.

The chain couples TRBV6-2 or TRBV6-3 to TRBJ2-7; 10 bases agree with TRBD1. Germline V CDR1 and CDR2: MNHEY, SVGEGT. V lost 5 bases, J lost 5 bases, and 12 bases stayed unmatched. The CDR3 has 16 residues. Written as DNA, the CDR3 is TGTGCCAGCAGTGCCAGACAGGGGGCCTATTTTGACGAGCAGTACTTC. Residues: CASSARQGAYFDEQYF.

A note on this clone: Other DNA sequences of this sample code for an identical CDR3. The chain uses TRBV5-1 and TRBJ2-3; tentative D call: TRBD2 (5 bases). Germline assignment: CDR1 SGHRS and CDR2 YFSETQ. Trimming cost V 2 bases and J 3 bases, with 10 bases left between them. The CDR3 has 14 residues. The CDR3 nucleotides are TGCGCCAGCAGCTTAGAGGGCCATACAGATACGCAGTATTTT. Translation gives CASSLEGHTDTQYF.

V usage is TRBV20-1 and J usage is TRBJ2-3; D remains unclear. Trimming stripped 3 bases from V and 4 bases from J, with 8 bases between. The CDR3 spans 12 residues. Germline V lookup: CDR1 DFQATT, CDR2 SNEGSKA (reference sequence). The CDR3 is CSASFSADTQYF. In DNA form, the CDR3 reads TGCAGTGCTAGTTTCTCGGCAGATACGCAGTATTTT.

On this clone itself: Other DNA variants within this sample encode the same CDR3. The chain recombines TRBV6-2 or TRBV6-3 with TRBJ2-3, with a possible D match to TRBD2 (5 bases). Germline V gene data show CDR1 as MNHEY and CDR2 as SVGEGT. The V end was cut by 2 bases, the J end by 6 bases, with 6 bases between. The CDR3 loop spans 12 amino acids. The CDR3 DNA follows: TGTGCCAGCAGTTACCCGGGGGATACGCAGTATTTT. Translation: CASSYPGDTQYF.

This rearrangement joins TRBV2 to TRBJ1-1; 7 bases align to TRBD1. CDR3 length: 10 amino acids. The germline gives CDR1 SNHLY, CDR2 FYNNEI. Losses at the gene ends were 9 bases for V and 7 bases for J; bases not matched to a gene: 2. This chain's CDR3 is CARRQGEAFF. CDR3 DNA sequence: TGTGCCAGGCGACAGGGTGAAGCTTTCTTT.

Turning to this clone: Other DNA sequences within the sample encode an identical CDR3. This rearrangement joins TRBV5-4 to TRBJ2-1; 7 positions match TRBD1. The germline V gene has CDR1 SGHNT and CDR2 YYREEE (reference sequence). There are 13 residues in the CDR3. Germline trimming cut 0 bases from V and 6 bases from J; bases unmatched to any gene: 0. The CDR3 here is CASSLAGGNEQFF. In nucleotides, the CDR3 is TGTGCCAGCAGCTTGGCAGGGGGCAATGAGCAGTTCTTC.

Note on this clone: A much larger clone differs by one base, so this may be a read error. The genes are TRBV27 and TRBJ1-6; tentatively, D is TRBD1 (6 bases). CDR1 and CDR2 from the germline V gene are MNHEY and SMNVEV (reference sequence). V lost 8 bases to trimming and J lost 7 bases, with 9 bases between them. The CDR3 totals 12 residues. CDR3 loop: CASRGQNSPLHF. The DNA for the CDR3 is TGTGCCAGCCGAGGACAGAATTCACCCCTCCACTTT.

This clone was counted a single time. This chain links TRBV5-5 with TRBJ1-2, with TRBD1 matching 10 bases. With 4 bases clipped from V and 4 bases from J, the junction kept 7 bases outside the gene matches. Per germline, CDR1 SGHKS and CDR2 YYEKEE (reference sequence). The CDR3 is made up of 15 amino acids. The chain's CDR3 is CASSRDRGSGYGYTF. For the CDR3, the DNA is TGTGCCAGCAGCCGGGACAGGGGTAGCGGCTATGGCTACACCTTC.

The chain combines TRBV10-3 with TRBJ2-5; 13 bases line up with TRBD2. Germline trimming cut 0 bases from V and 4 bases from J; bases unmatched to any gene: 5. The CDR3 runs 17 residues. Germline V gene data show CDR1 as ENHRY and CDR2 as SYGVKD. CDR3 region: CAISESRLAGGLETQYF. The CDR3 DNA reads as TGTGCCATCAGTGAGTCAAGACTAGCGGGGGGCCTAGAGACCCAGTACTTC.

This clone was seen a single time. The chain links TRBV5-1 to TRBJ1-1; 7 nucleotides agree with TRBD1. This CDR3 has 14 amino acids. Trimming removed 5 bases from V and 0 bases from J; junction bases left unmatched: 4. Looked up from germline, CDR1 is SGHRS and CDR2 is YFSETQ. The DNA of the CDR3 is TGCGCCAGCAGTTTCGGGACAGTGAACACTGAAGCTTTCTTT. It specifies CASSFGTVNTEAFF.

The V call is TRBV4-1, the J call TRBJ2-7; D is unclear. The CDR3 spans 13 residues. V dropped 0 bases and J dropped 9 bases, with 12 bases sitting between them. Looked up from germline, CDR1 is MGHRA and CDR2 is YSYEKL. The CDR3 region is CASSQEKRMGQYF. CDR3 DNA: TGCGCCAGCAGCCAAGAGAAGAGGATGGGGCAGTACTTC.

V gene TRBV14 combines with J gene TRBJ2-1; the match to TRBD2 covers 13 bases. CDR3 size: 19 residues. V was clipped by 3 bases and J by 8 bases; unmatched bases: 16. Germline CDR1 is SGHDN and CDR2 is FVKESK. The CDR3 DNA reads TGTGCCAGCAGCCAGGAACCCCCGGGACTAGCGGGGCTCGGGGATGAGCAGTTCTTC. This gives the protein CASSQEPPGLAGLGDEQFF.

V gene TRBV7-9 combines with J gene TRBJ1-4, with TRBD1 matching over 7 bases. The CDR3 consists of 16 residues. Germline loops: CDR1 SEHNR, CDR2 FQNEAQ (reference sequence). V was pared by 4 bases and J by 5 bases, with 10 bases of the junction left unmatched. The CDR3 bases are TGTGCCAGCAGCTCAGACCAGACAGGGTTAAATGAAAAACTGTTTTTT. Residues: CASSSDQTGLNEKLFF.

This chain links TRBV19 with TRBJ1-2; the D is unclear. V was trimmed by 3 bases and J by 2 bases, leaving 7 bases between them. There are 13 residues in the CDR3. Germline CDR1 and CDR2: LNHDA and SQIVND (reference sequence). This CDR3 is CASSIQRNYGYTF. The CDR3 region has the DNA TGTGCCAGTAGTATCCAGAGGAACTATGGCTACACCTTC.